The rows below give T cell receptor beta chains drawn from one sample of a study of cytomegalovirus exposure and HLA in healthy donors. Assay used: immunoSEQ multiplex PCR; TCRdb lists only in-frame clones, some missing. The sample gives under 80,000 clones, roughly 76% of which show up once; 5.5% to 8.5% is in the top ten. The material sequenced was PBMCs. Every receptor here comes from a woman in her thirties or forties in good health and CMV-seronegative. The CDR3 runs from the conserved cysteine through the conserved F or W. Fields, in order: J gene, V gene, clone size, D gene, CDR3 DNA, CDR3 protein. The D gene is left open where the match is weak. Expanded clones get a size class; other rows say once, few or many, or leave the size out.

TRBJ1-1,TRBV2,.,TRBD1,TGTGCCAGCAGTTCCTACAGGGGAATGAACACTGAAGCTTTCTTT,CASSSYRGMNTEAFF
TRBJ2-3,TRBV2,.,.,TGTGCCAGCAAGGGGCTTCAGGAGACGCAGTATTTT,CASKGLQETQYF
TRBJ1-6,TRBV4-2,.,TRBD1,TGTGCCAGCAGCCTTGGGGGACAGAATAATTCACCCCTCCACTTT,CASSLGGQNNSPLHF
TRBJ2-4,TRBV30,.,.,TGTGCCTGGAGCCCAGACATAAGGTCTATTCAGTACTTC,CAWSPDIRSIQYF
TRBJ2-2,TRBV11-2,.,TRBD2,TGTGCCAGCAGCTCTACCCCCTCTACTAGCGGGAGCACCACCGGGGAGCTGTTTTTT,CASSSTPSTSGSTTGELFF
TRBJ1-1,TRBV11-1,.,.,TGTGCCAGCAGCTCTTACGGGGACACTGAAGCTTTCTTT,CASSSYGDTEAFF
TRBJ1-2,TRBV11-2,.,.,TGTGCCAGCAGCCCTCCGCTACTAGGCTACACCTTC,CASSPPLLGYTF
TRBJ2-1,TRBV5-8,.,.,TGTGCCAGCAGCGCGACAGGATACTCCTACAATGAGCAGTTCTTC,CASSATGYSYNEQFF
TRBJ2-2,TRBV10-2,.,.,TGCGCCAGCACCTCACGGGGGACCGGGGAGCTGTTTTTT,CASTSRGTGELFF
TRBJ2-7,TRBV6-1,.,TRBD1,TGTGCCAGTGCCGGGACAGGGGGTATCGAGCAGTACTTC,CASAGTGGIEQYF
TRBJ1-5,TRBV5-1,once,.,TGCGCCAGCAGCGCCGACAGTGGCAATCAGCCCCAGCATTTT,CASSADSGNQPQHF
TRBJ1-4,TRBV28,.,TRBD1,TGTGCCAGCAGTTCCCAGACAGGGGGGGATGAAAAACTGTTTTTT,CASSSQTGGDEKLFF
TRBJ2-7,TRBV4-2,.,TRBD2,TGTGCCAGCAGCCCCGGGACTATGAGCTCCTACGAGCAGTACTTC,CASSPGTMSSYEQYF
TRBJ2-1,TRBV7-3,.,.,TGTGCCAGCAGGTTGACAGTGGATCCCTACAATGAGCAGTTCTTC,CASRLTVDPYNEQFF
TRBJ1-1,TRBV7-9,.,.,TGTGCCAGCAGCTTGGAGACTCACACTGAAGCTTTCTTT,CASSLETHTEAFF
TRBJ2-1,TRBV7-9,.,.,TGTGCCAGCAGCCAGGCATTGGAGCAGTTCTTC,CASSQALEQFF
TRBJ2-7,TRBV6-5,.,TRBD2,TGTGCCACCAAGATAGCGGGAGCGACCTACGAGCAGTACTTC,CATKIAGATYEQYF
TRBJ1-6,TRBV11-2,.,TRBD1,TGTGCCAGCAGCCCACGGACAGGGGGGAGGTTCGATTCACCCCTCCACTTT,CASSPRTGGRFDSPLHF
TRBJ1-5,TRBV11-2,many,.,TGTGCCAGCAGCCCCTTGGTTGACTATCAGCCCCAGCATTTT,CASSPLVDYQPQHF
TRBJ1-5,TRBV30,.,.,TGTGCCTGGAGTGTGGGGGGTACCCAGCATTTT,CAWSVGGTQHF
TRBJ1-5,TRBV7-8,.,.,TGTGCCAGCAGCTTAGATGGGGGGGCAGAGCAGCCCCAGCATTTT,CASSLDGGAEQPQHF
TRBJ2-5,TRBV5-6,.,TRBD1,TGTGCCAGCAGCGAAACAGGGGCTCTAAAGACCCAGTACTTC,CASSETGALKTQYF
TRBJ2-7,TRBV7-2,.,TRBD2,TGTGCCAGCAGCCCTACCAGACTAGCGGGAGGCCGCGAGCAGTACTTC,CASSPTRLAGGREQYF
TRBJ2-1,TRBV19,.,TRBD2,TGTGCCAGTAGTTCGGGAGGGCCATGGAATGAGCAGTTCTTC,CASSSGGPWNEQFF
TRBJ1-5,TRBV7-2,.,.,TGTGCCAGCAGCGGGGGGTTTGAGCGGAATCAGCCCCAGCATTTT,CASSGGFERNQPQHF
TRBJ2-7,TRBV27,.,.,TGTGCCAGCAGTTTAGTGGGGGCTTCGAACTCCTACGAGCAGTACTTC,CASSLVGASNSYEQYF
TRBJ1-5,TRBV10-3,.,.,TGTGCCATCAGTGACCCACAACGATCTCAGCCCCAGCATTTT,CAISDPQRSQPQHF
TRBJ1-2,TRBV28,few,TRBD1,TGTGCCAGCAGCTCCCCACAGGGGGCAAACTATGGCTACACCTTC,CASSSPQGANYGYTF